This T cell receptor (beta chain) is from a study of blood T cell repertoires in COVID-19. The CDR3 runs to 13 residues. The germline V gene has CDR1 MNHEY and CDR2 SVGAGI. V was shortened by 6 bases and J by 2 bases, with 10 bases between the two germline ends. TCRdb's copy holds only in-frame clones and misses some; the assay was immunoSEQ multiplex PCR. The table has around 63,000 clones, 88% seen once; the top ten hold 3.5% to 4.5%. The sample consisted of peripheral blood. The V call is TRBV6-5, the J call TRBJ1-2; no clear D. The TCR comes from a man aged 50-59 years with active COVID-19. Here the CDR3 reads CASRPDTNYGYTF. For the CDR3, the DNA is TGTGCCAGCAGACCCGACACCAACTATGGCTACACCTTC.